These T cell receptor beta chains were read from a single sample in a study of post-analysis software for immune sequencing data. TCRdb reprocessed the PCR reads via MiXCR and lists one record per CDR3 protein. The sample comprises roughly 800,000 distinct CDR3 sequences, roughly 29% of which are singletons, and roughly 0.57% rests with the top ten. Sequencing was done on a sample of blood. These receptors were collected from a girl aged 10 to 17 with multiple sclerosis. Both conserved end residues are part of each CDR3. The D gene is left open where the match is weak. Clone sizes are given selectively: once, few, many, or a class where the clone is expanded.

TRBV7-2	NA	TRBJ2-3	TRBD2	TGTGCCAGCAGCCCGGGACTAGCGGGAGGTTATACGCAGTATTTT	CASSPGLAGGYTQYF
TRBV28	NA	TRBJ2-1	NA	TGTGCCAGCGAGCCCCCAAGCTCCTACAATGAGCAGTTCTTC	CASEPPSSYNEQFF
TRBV20-1	few	TRBJ2-7	TRBD1	TGCAGTGCGATGGACAGGGGGCAACTCTACGAGCAGTACTTC	CSAMDRGQLYEQYF
TRBV18	few	TRBJ2-6	NA	TGTGCCAGCTCACCATCCAACAGTTACTCTGGGGCCAACGTCCTGACTTTC	CASSPSNSYSGANVLTF
TRBV5-1	NA	TRBJ2-5	NA	TGCGCCAGCAGCTTGTTTGGGGAAGAGACCCAGTACTTC	CASSLFGEETQYF
TRBV29-1	NA	TRBJ1-5	NA	TGCAGCGTTGGGGGTGGGTGGGGGAGCAATCAGCCCCAGCATTTT	CSVGGGWGSNQPQHF
TRBV6-5	many	TRBJ2-7	TRBD1	TGTGCCAGCAGTACGGGACAGGACCTCTACGAGCAGTACTTC	CASSTGQDLYEQYF
TRBV29-1	NA	TRBJ2-5	TRBD2	TGCAGCGTTCGAGGACTAGCGGGAGGAGAGACCCAGTACTTC	CSVRGLAGGETQYF
TRBV29-1	NA	TRBJ1-2	TRBD1	TGCAGCGTTGTTTTGACAGGGCGGTATGGCTACACCTTC	CSVVLTGRYGYTF
TRBV27	NA	TRBJ2-1	NA	TGTGCCAGCAGGCGGGCCGGGACCGCCACTTACAATGAGCAGTTCTTC	CASRRAGTATYNEQFF
TRBV6-5	many	TRBJ1-1	NA	TGTGCCAGCAGTTATCAGGGGAACACTGAAGCTTTCTTT	CASSYQGNTEAFF
TRBV20-1	NA	TRBJ2-5	NA	TGCAGTGCGGAGGGGGTCGGGGGTGGCCAAGAGACCCAGTACTTC	CSAEGVGGGQETQYF
TRBV12-5	many	TRBJ2-3	TRBD1	TGTGCTAGTGGTTTTGGGACAGGAGGCGCAGATACGCAGTATTTT	CASGFGTGGADTQYF
TRBV28	few	TRBJ1-2	TRBD1	TGTGCCAGCAGTTCGACAGGGCGTCTCTATGGCTACACCTTC	CASSSTGRLYGYTF
TRBV6-5	NA	TRBJ2-5	NA	TGTGCCAGCAGTTACTCGATGGCGGTCTCCTCGGAGACCCAGTACTTC	CASSYSMAVSSETQYF
TRBV3-1	NA	TRBJ2-7	NA	TGTGCCAGCAGCCTGGACGGTAGCTCCTACAATGAGCAGTACTTC	CASSLDGSSYNEQYF
TRBV5-1	few	TRBJ1-1	TRBD1	TGCGCCAGCAGCGGTACCGGGACAGGGAACACTGAAGCTTTCTTT	CASSGTGTGNTEAFF
TRBV4-3	few	TRBJ2-1	TRBD1	TGCGCCAGCAGCGGACGGGACAGGGCTTCCTACAATGAGCAGTTCTTC	CASSGRDRASYNEQFF